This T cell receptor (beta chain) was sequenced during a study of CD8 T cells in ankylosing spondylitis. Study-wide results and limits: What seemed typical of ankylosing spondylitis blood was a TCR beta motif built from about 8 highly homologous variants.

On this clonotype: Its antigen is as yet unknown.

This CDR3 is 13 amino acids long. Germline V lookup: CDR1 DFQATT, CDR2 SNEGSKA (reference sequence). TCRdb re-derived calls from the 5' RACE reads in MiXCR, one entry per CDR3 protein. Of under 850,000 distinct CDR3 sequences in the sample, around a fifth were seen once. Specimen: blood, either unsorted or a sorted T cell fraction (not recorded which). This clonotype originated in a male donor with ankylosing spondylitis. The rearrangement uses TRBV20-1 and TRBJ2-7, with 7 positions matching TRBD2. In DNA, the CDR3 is TGCAGCCTAACCCGCGGGGGCTCCTACGAGCAGTACTTC. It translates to CSLTRGGSYEQYF.